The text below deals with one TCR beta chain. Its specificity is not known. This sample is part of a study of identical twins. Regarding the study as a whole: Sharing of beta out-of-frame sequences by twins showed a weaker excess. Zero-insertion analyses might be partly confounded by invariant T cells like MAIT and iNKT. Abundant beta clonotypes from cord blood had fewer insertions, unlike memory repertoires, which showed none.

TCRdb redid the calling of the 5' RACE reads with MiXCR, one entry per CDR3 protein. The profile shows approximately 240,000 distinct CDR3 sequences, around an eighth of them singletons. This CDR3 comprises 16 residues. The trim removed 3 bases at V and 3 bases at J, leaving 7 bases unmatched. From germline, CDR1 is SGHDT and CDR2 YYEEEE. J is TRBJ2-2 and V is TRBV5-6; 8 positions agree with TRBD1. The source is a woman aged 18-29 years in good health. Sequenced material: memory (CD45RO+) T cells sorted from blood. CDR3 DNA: TGTGCCAGCAGCTCCAGCAGGGGGCAGGACACCGGGGAGCTGTTTTTT. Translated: CASSSSRGQDTGELFF.